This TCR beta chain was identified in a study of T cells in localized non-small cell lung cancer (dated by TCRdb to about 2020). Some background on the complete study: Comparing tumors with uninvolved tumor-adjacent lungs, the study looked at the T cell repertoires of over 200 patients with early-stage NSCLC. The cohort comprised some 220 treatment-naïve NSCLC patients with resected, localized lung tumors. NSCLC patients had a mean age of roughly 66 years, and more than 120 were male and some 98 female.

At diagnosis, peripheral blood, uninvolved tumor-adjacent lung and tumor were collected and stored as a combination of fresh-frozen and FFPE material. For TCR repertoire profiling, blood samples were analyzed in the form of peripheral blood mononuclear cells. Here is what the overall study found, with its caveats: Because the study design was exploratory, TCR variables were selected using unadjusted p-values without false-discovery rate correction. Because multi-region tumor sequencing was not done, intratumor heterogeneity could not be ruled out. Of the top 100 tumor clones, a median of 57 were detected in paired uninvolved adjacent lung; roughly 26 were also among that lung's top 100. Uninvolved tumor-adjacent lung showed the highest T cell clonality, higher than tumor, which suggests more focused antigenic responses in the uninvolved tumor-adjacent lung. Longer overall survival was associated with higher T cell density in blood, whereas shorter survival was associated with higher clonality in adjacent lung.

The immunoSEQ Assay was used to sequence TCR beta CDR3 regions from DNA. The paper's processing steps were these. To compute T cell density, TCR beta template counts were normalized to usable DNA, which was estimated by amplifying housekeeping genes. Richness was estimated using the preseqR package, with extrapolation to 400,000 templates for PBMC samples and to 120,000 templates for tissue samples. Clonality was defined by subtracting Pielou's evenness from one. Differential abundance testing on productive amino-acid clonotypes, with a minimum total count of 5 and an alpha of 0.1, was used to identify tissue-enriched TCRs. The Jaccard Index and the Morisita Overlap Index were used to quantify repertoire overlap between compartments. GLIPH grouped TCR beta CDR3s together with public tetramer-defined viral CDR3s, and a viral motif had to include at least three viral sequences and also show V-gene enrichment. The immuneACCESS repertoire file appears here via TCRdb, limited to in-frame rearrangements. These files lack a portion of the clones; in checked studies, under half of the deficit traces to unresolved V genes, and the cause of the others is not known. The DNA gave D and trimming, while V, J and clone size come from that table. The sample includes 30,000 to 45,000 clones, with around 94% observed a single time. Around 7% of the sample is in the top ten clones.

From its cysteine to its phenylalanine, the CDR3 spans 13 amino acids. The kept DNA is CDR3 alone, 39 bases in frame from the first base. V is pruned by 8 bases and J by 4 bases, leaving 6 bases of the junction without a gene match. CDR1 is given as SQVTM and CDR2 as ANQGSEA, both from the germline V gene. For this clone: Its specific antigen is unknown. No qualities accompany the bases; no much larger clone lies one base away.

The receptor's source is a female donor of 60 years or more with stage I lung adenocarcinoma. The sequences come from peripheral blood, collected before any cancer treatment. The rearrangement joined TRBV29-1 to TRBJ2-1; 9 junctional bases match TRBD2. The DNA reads TGCAGCTCCTCTAGCGGGACTTACAATGAGCAGTTCTTC. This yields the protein CSSSSGTYNEQFF.